The present entry profiles one T cell receptor beta chain with its context. The sample holds one count of this clone. It has no known antigen specificity. Qualities for individual bases were not recorded, and no much larger clone is one base off. This entry belongs to a study of blood T cell repertoires in COVID-19 (dated by TCRdb to the early 2020s). With regard to the full study: Collaborator samples came from the United States, Italy and Spain and covered acute and convalescent phases of COVID-19. The repertoires were made available in a free public database intended to serve as a resource for research on the immune response to SARS-CoV-2. The material from the prospective study consisted of cDNA or gDNA derived from T cells, B-cell-depleted T cells, or PBMCs. Where available, HLA class I and class II types were obtained from metadata supplied by the sample provider rather than from assay-based typing. Nearly every sample came with metadata listing a de-identified subject ID, COVID-19 status, age in years and sex. The dataset comprised deeply sampled blood TCRbeta repertoires from subjects exposed to, actively infected with, or recovered from COVID-19. Samples were obtained from the ongoing ImmuneRACE study (first 160 participants) and from 1,000 to 1,500 subjects provided by 6 global collaborators.

Findings and caveats that apply to the study as a whole: Clinical and demographic metadata were provided uncurated, with the amount varying by source and participant.

Whole blood was collected in K2EDTA tubes by collaborating institutions according to the institutions' own protocols. Collaborator samples were shipped for TCRbeta analysis as frozen whole blood, isolated PBMCs, or DNA extracted from either sample type. TCRbeta CDR3 regions were amplified from genomic DNA using the immunoSEQ Assay, a bias-controlled multiplex PCR. As for how the authors treated the data: The number of nucleated cells in each sample was estimated by amplification of reference gene primers within the assay. To quantify the absolute abundance of each unique TCRbeta CDR3 rearrangement, sequence reads were collapsed and filtered. Productive Simpson clonality was computed per sample as the square root of Simpson's diversity index over productive rearrangements. In TCRdb, the immuneACCESS table is reduced to in-frame sequences with V and J assigned. These tables do not hold every clone; where another copy was compared, an unresolved V gene accounts for under half, and the others remain unexplained. V, J and clone size derive from that table, while D and trimming were established from the DNA sequence. This sample holds about 28,000 clones; roughly 87% were observed only once. The ten top clones hold roughly 5% of the sample.

V is cut back by 1 base and J by 7 bases, with 15 bases in the junction unmatched. The CDR3 starts with the cysteine, ends with the phenylalanine, and has 18 residues. Solely the CDR3 DNA is kept, with 54 bases framed from the first base. CDR1 MNHEY and CDR2 SMNVEV were looked up in the germline V gene (reference sequence). Material for sequencing was peripheral blood. The sequence is built from TRBV27 and TRBJ2-3; TRBD2 agrees with 9 junctional bases. This sequence was found in a man in his sixties with active COVID-19. The CDR3 reads CASSLFLPLAGRAHTQYF. The bases are TGTGCCAGCAGTTTATTCTTACCACTAGCGGGCAGGGCCCATACGCAGTATTTT.